This TCR beta chain stems from a study of regulatory T cells in long-lasting Graves disease. Both iRepertoire HTBI primers and Arm-PCR of CDR3 regions were used to build the TCR beta libraries. Each CDR3 protein is one row after TCRdb ran MiXCR on the multiplex PCR reads. The repertoire consists of hundreds of thousands of distinct CDR3 sequences, with roughly 16% occurring once and the leading ten covering roughly 25%. Time point specified: newly diagnosed GD, antithyroid drugs for less than 3 months. Preparation of the TCR library used RNA extracted from PBMCs. A further study also used this sample, focusing on T cells in Graves' hyperthyroidism and ophthalmopathy. As that report states: Ophthalmopathy was distinguished from stable hyperthyroidism by 13 V-J signatures.

Here the sequenced sample was peripheral blood mononuclear cells (PBMCs), taken at new diagnosis, from a patient treated with antithyroid drugs. This clonotype was obtained from a woman aged 35-60 years with Graves disease.

The CDR3 here is CASTTGTGDGYTF. CDR3 bases: TGTGCCAGCACCACCGGGACAGGGGACGGCTACACCTTC. The genes are TRBV6-2 or TRBV6-3 and TRBJ1-2; 10 positions match TRBD1. The CDR3 consists of 13 residues. J gave up 8 bases and V 7 bases, and 7 bases lay outside the gene matches. Germline V CDR1 and CDR2: MNHEY, SVGEGT.